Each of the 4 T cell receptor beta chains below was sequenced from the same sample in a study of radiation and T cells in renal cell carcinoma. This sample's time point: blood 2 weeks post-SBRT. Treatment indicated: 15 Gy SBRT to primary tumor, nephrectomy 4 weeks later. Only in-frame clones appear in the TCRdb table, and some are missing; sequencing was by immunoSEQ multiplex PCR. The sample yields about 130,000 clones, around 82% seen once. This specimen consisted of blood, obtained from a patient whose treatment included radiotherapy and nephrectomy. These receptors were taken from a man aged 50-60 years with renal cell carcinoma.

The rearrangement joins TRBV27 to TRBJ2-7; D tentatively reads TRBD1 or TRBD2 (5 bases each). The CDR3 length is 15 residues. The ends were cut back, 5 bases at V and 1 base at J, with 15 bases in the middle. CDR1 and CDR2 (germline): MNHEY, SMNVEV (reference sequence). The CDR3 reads CASSGGVMGSYEQYF. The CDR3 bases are TGTGCCAGCAGTGGGGGTGTGATGGGGTCCTACGAGCAGTACTTC.

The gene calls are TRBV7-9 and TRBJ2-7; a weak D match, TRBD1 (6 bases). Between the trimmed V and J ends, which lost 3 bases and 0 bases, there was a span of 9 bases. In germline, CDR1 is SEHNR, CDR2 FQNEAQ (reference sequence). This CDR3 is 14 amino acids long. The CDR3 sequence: CASSLDSSSYEQYF. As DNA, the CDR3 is TGTGCCAGCAGCTTGGACAGTAGCTCCTACGAGCAGTACTTC.

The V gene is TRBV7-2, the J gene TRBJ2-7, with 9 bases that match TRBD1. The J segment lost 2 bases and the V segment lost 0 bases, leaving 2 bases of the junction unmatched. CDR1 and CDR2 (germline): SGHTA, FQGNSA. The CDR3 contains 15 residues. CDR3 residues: CASSLAGTGTYEQYF. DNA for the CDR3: TGTGCCAGCAGCTTAGCAGGGACAGGGACCTACGAGCAGTACTTC.

The CDR3: CASPQAQYF. DNA for the CDR3: TGTGCCAGCCCCCAGGCGCAGTATTTT. The chain employs TRBV5-6 and TRBJ2-3; no definite D call. Germline CDR1 and CDR2: SGHDT and YYEEEE. The V gene lost 7 bases and the J gene lost 10 bases, with 7 bases spanning the gap. The CDR3 is made up of 9 amino acids. Together with reference TRBV5-6 and TRBJ2-3, the CDR3 gives the full variable domain: DAGVTQSPTHLIKTRGQQVTLRCSPKSGHDTVSWYQQALGQGPQFIFQYYEEEERQRGNFPDRFSGHQFPNYSSELNVNALLLGDSALYLCASPQAQYFGPGTRLTVL.